The next 11 T cell receptor beta chains were all read from a single sample in a study of blood T cell repertoires in COVID-19. Clones were sequenced by immunoSEQ multiplex PCR, and TCRdb holds only the in-frame ones, with some missing. The sample holds some 240,000 clones, over 75% seen once. The material sequenced was peripheral blood. The receptors derive from a human donor in a cohort sampled during active COVID-19.

This clone was recorded only once. The chain is built from TRBV5-1 and TRBJ2-3; the D gene is possibly TRBD2 (5 bases). Trimming pared 0 bases from V and 3 bases from J, leaving 14 bases between. The germline V gene has CDR1 SGHRS and CDR2 YFSETQ. CDR3 length: 16 residues. The DNA for the CDR3 is TGCGCCAGCAGCTTGGACGGACTCCCACAGACAGATACGCAGTATTTT. This sequence encodes CASSLDGLPQTDTQYF.

V gene TRBV28 combines with J gene TRBJ2-7; a weak D match, TRBD2 (6 bases). The CDR3 consists of 13 residues. The germline V gene has CDR1 MDHEN and CDR2 SYDVKM. The V gene lost 7 bases and the J gene lost 7 bases, with 17 bases spanning the gap. The CDR3 DNA is TGTGCCAGCACCCTCGGGACTTCGGGAGAGCAGTACTTC. Amino acid sequence: CASTLGTSGEQYF.

The sample holds one count of this clone. This sequence joins TRBV11-2 and TRBJ2-5, with D possibly matching TRBD1 (6 bases). V was clipped by 4 bases and J by 4 bases, with 10 bases between them. Germline lookup yields CDR1 SGHAT and CDR2 FQNNGV. The length of the CDR3 is 13 residues. Here the CDR3 DNA reads TGTGCCAGCAGCTCAGGGGTGGGAGAGACCCAGTACTTC. Its translation: CASSSGVGETQYF.

The chain recombines TRBV5-4 with TRBJ2-7; 9 positions match TRBD1. V dropped 4 bases and J dropped 0; count of bases not matched to a gene: 5. Germline V gene sequence: CDR1 SGHNT, CDR2 YYREEE (reference sequence). CDR3 length: 15 amino acids. CDR3 residues: CASSEGTGISYEQYF. For the CDR3, the DNA is TGTGCCAGCAGCGAAGGGACAGGGATCTCCTACGAGCAGTACTTC.

Written as DNA, the CDR3 is TGTGCCACCAGTGACCCTGGGACAGGGCGAGGATATGGCTACACCTTC. Translation: CATSDPGTGRGYGYTF. The chain employs TRBV24-1 and TRBJ1-2, with 9 positions matching TRBD1. From germline, CDR1 is KGHDR and CDR2 SFDVKD. Trimming at V came to 4 bases and at J to 5 bases, leaving 10 bases not matched to a gene. This CDR3 is built from 16 residues.

The V gene is TRBV7-2, the J gene TRBJ2-1; the D gene is possibly TRBD1 (6 bases). The CDR3 extends over 13 amino acids. CDR1 and CDR2 (germline): SGHTA, FQGNSA. V was shortened by 6 bases and J by 7 bases, with 13 bases between the two germline ends. CDR3 sequence reads: CASRRNQGNEQFF. For the CDR3, the DNA is TGTGCCAGCAGGCGGAATCAGGGGAATGAGCAGTTCTTC.

This sequence joins TRBV5-1 and TRBJ1-1; D gene ambiguous. From germline, CDR1 is SGHRS and CDR2 YFSETQ. V dropped 0 bases and J dropped 7 bases, with 10 bases sitting between them. The CDR3 has 13 amino acids. CDR3 region: CASSLGGDFEAFF. Written as DNA, the CDR3 is TGCGCCAGCAGCTTGGGCGGTGACTTTGAAGCTTTCTTT. The full variable domain, with the rest looked up from reference TRBV5-1 and TRBJ1-1, is KAGVTQTPRYLIKTRGQQVTLSCSPISGHRSVSWYQQTPGQGLQFLFEYFSETQRNKGNFPGRFSGRQFSNSRSEMNVSTLELGDSALYLCASSLGGDFEAFFGQGTRLTVV.

This chain connects TRBV7-6 to TRBJ2-1, with a tentative D call TRBD2 (5 bases). V was shortened by 6 bases and J by 8 bases, with 17 bases between the two germline ends. The CDR3 extends over 14 amino acids. CDR1 is SGHVS, CDR2 FNYEAQ, per germline. The CDR3 protein is CASRIWSGSDEQFF. CDR3 sequence (DNA): TGTGCCAGCAGAATCTGGTCGGGGAGCGATGAGCAGTTCTTC.

This clone was observed once. In DNA form, the CDR3 reads TGTGCCAGCTACTCCTCCTACGAGCAGTACTTC. Encoded protein: CASYSSYEQYF. V gene TRBV2 combines with J gene TRBJ2-7; no definite D call. Trimming removed 8 bases from V and 0 bases from J, with 5 bases in between. Germline V CDR1 and CDR2: SNHLY, FYNNEI. This CDR3 is 11 amino acids long.

This clone showed up just once. The chain is built from TRBV28 and TRBJ2-5; D perhaps matches TRBD2 (6 bases). Trimming removed 3 bases from V and 5 bases from J, with 13 bases in between. Germline CDR1 reads MDHEN; CDR2 reads SYDVKM. The CDR3 runs 14 residues. CDR3 amino acids: CASSLRSGWETQYF. In DNA form, the CDR3 reads TGTGCCAGCAGTTTGAGGAGCGGGTGGGAGACCCAGTACTTC.

V gene TRBV7-9 combines with J gene TRBJ1-5; weak D call: TRBD1 (5 bases). The V end was cut by 1 base, the J end by 1 base, with 17 bases between. The CDR3 totals 18 residues. Germline V lookup: CDR1 SEHNR, CDR2 FQNEAQ (reference sequence). For the CDR3, the DNA is TGTGCCAGCAGCTTAGAAGGAAGTCCAAAGGGGAGCAATCAGCCCCAGCATTTT. It specifies CASSLEGSPKGSNQPQHF.